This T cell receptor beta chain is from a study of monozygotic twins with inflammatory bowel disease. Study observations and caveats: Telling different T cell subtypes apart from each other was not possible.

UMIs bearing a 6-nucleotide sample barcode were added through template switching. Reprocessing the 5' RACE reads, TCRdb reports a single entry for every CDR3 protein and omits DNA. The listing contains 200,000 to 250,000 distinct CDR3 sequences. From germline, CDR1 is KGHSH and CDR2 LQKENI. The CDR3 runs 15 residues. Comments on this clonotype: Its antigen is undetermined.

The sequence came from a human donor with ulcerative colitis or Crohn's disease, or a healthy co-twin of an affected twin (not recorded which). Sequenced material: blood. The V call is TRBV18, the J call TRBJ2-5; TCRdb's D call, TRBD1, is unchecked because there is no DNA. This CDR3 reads CASSPGQVIGETQYF.